The present TCR beta chain was sequenced within a study of shared T cell receptors in the human thymus. This clone was observed a few times. Libraries were prepared by immunoSEQ multiplex PCR; TCRdb keeps only in-frame clonotypes and omits some of them. The table has around 68,000 clones, more than 90% seen once. Germline CDR1 reads SGDLS; CDR2 reads YYNGEE. With 0 bases removed from V and 4 bases from J, the gap between germline ends came to 11 bases. The CDR3 totals 15 residues. The material sequenced was thymocytes. The TCR originated in a human donor. The chain couples TRBV9 to TRBJ1-5; D is undetermined. In nucleotides, the CDR3 is TGTGCCAGCAGCGTAGGAGGTCTTGGAAATCAGCCCCAGCATTTT. This translates into CASSVGGLGNQPQHF.